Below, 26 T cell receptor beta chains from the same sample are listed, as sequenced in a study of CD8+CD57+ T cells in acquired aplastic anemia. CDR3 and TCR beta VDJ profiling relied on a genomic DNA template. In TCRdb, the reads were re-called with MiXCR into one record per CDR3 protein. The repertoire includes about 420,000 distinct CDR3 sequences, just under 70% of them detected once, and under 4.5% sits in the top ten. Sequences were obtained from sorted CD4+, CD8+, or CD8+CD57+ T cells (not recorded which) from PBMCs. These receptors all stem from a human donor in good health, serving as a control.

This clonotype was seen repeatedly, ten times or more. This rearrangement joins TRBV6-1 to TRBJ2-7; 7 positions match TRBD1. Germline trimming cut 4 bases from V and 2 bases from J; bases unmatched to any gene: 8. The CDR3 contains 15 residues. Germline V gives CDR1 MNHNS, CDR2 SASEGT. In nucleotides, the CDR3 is TGTGCCAGCAGTGCGAGGCATCAGGGGGCCTACGAGCAGTACTTC. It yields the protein CASSARHQGAYEQYF.

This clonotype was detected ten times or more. As DNA, the CDR3 is TGTGCCAGTAGGGGGGGCTGGGGCCCCGTGTCTAGCACAGATACGCAGTATTTT. The encoded protein is CASRGGWGPVSSTDTQYF. This chain links TRBV19 with TRBJ2-3; D is perhaps TRBD1 or TRBD2 (6 bases each). The germline gives CDR1 LNHDA, CDR2 SQIVND (reference sequence). The V and J ends lost 6 bases and 0 bases respectively, with 22 bases between them. The CDR3 extends over 18 amino acids.

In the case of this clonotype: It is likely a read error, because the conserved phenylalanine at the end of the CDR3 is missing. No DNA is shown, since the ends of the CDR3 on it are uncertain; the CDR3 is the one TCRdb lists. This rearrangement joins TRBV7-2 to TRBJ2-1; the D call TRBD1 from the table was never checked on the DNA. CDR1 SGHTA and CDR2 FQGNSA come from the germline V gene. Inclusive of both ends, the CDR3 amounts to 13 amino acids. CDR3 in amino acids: CASSVVPGAEETQ.

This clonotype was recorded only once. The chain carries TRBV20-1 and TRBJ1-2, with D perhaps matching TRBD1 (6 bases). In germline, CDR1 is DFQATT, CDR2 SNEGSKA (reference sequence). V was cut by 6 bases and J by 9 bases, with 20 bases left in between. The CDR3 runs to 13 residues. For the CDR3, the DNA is TGCAGTGCCATCACGGGGGCCTTCTCCTGCTACACCTTC. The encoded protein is CSAITGAFSCYTF.

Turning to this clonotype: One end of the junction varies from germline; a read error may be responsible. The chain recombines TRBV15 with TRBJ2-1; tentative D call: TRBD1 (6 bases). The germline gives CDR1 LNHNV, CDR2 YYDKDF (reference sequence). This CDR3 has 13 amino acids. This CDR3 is CATRADSDNAQFF. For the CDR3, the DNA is TGTGCCACCAGGGCGGACAGTGACAATGCGCAGTTCTTC.

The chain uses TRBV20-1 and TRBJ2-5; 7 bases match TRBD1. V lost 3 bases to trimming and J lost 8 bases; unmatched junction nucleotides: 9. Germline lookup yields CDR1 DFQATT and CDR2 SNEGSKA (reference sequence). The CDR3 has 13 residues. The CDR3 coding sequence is TGCAGTGCTAGCCCGGACAGGTTCGGCACCCAGTACTTC. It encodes CSASPDRFGTQYF.

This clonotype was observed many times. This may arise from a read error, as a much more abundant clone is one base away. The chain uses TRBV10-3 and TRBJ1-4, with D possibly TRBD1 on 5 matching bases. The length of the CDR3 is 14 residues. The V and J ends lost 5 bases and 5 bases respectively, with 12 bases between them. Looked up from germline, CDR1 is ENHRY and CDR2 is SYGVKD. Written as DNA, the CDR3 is TGTGCCATCAGTCCGGGACGGATCAATGAAAAACTGTTTTTT. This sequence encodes CAISPGRINEKLFF.

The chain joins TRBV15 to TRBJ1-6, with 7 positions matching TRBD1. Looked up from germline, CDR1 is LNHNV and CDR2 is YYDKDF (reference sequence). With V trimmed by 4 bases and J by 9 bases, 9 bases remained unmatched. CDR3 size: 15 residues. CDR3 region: CATSMGQGGSSPLHF. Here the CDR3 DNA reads TGTGCCACCAGCATGGGGCAGGGGGGTTCTTCACCCCTCCACTTT.

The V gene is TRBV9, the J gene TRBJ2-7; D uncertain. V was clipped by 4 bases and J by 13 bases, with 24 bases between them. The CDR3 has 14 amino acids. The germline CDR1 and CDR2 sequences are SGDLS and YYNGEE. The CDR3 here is CASSPTRQDEQYYF. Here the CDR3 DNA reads TGTGCCAGCAGCCCGACGAGGCAAGATGAGCAGTACTACTTC.

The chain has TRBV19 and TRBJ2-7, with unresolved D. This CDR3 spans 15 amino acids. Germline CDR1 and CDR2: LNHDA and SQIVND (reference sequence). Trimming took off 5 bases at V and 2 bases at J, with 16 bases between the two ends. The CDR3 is CASSPRGRMTYEQYF. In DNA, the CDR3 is TGTGCCAGTAGTCCCCGTGGACGGATGACCTACGAGCAGTACTTC.

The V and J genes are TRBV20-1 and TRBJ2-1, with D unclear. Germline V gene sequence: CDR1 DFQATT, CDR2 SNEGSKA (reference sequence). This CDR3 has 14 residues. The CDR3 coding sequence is TGCAGCGCTGGATATTCTCTGGGAACCAATGAGCAGTTCTTC. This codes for CSAGYSLGTNEQFF.

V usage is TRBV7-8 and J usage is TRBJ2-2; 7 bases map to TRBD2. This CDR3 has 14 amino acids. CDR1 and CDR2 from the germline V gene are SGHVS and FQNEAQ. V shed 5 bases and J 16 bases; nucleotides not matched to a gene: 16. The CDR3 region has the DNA TGTGCCAGCAGCGACGGACTAGGCGCAGAGACGCAGTTTTTT. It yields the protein CASSDGLGAETQFF.

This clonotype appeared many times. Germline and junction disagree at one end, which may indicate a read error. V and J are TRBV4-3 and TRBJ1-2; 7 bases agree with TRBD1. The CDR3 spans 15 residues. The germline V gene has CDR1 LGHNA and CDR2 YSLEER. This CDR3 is CASSQDWDSYYDYTF. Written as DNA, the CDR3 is TGCGCCAGCAGCCAAGATTGGGACAGCTACTATGACTACACCTTC.

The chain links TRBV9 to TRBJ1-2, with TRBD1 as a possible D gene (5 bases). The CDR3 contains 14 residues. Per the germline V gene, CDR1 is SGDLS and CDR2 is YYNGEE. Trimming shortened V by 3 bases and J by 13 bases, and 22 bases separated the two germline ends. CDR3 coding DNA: TGTGCCAGCAGCGCAACCCCGGGACTGGCGGGGGTCACCTTC. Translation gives CASSATPGLAGVTF.

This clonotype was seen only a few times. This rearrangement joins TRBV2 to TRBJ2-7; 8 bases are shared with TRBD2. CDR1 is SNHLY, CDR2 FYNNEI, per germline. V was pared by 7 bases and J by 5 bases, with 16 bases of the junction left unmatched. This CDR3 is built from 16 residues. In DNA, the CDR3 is TGTGCCAGCACCCGAGCCTTTAGCGGGGTAGTCAACGAGCAGTACTTC. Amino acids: CASTRAFSGVVNEQYF.

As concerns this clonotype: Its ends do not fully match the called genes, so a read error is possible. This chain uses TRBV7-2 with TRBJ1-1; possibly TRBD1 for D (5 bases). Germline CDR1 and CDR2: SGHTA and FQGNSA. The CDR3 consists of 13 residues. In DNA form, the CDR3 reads TGTGCCAGCAGCCCCCCGGAGGGGAGGGTGGGGGTCTTT. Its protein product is CASSPPEGRVGVF.

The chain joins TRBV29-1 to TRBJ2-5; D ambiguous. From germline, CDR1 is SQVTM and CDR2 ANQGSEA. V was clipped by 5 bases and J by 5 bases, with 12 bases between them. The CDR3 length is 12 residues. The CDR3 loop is CSVTTGEETQYF. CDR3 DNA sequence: TGCAGCGTTACGACGGGTGAGGAGACCCAGTACTTC.

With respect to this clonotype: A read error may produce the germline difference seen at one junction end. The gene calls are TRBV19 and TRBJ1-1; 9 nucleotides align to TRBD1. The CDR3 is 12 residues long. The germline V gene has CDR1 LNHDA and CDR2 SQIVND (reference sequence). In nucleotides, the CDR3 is TGTGCCAGTAGTCCTAGGGACAGGGAAGCTCACTTT. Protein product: CASSPRDREAHF.

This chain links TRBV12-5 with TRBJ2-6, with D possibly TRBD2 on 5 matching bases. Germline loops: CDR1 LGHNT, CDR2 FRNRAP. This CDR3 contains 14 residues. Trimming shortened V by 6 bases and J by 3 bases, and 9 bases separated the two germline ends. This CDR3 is CASGEAVGANVLTF. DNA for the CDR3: TGTGCTAGTGGCGAAGCGGTTGGGGCCAACGTCCTGACTTTC. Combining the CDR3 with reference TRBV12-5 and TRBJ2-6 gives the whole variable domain DARVTQTPRHKVTEMGQEVTMRCQPILGHNTVFWYRQTMMQGLELLAYFRNRAPLDDSGMPKDRFSAEMPDATLATLKIQPSEPRDSAVYFCASGEAVGANVLTFGAGSRLTVL.

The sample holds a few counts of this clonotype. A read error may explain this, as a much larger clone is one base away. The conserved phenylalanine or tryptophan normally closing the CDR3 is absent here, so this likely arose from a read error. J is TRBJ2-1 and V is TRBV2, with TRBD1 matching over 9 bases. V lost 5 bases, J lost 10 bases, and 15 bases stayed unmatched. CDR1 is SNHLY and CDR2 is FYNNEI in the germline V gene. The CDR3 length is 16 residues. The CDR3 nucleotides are TGTGCCAGCAGTTTTAGATCTAGGACAGGGGTAGACGAGCAGTTCCTC. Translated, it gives CASSFRSRTGVDEQFL.

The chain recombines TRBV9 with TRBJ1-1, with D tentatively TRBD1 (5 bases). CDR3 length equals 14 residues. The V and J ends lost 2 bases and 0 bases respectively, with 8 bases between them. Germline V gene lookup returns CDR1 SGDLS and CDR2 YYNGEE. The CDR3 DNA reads TGTGCCAGCAGCGTCGGGACTCTGAACACTGAAGCTTTCTTT. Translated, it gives CASSVGTLNTEAFF.

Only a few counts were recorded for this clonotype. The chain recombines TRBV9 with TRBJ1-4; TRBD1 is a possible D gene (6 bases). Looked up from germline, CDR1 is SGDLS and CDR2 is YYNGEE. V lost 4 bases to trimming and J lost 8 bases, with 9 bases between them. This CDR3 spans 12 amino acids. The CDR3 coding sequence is TGTGCCAGCAGCCGAACAGGGGAAAAACTGTTTTTT. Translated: CASSRTGEKLFF.

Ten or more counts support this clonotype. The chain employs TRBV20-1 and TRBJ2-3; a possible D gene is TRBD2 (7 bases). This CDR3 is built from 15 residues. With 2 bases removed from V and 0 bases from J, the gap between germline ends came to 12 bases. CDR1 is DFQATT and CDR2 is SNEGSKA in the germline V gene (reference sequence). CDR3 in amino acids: CSARTAGASTDTQYF. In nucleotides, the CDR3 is TGCAGTGCTAGAACCGCGGGGGCTAGCACAGATACGCAGTATTTT.

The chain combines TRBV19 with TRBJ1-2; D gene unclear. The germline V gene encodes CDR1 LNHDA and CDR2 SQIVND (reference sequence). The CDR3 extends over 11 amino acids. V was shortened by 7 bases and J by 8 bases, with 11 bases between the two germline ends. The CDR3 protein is CASMGGSGYTF. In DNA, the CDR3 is TGTGCCAGTATGGGTGGATCCGGCTACACCTTC.

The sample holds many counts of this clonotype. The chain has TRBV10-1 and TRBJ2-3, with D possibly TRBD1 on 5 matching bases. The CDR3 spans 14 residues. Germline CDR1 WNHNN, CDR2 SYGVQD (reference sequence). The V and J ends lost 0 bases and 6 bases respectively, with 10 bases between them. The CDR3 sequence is CASSESGASDTQYF. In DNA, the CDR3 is TGCGCCAGCAGTGAGTCAGGGGCCTCCGATACGCAGTATTTT.

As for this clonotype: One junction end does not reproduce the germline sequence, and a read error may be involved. CDR3 DNA sequence: TGCGCCAGCAGCCAAGGCTTGGACAGGGTGTCCGAGCAGTACTTC. Protein: CASSQGLDRVSEQYF. The chain links TRBV7-9 to TRBJ2-7; 8 bases agree with TRBD1. CDR3 size: 15 residues. Germline V CDR1 and CDR2: SEHNR, FQNEAQ (reference sequence). Filled out from reference TRBV7-9 and TRBJ2-7, the complete variable domain reads DTGVSQNPRHKITKRGQNVTFRCDPISEHNRLYWYRQTLGQGPEFLTYFQNEAQLEKSRLLSDRFSAERPKGSFSTLEIQRTEQGDSAMYLCASSQGLDRVSEQYFGPGTRLTVT.